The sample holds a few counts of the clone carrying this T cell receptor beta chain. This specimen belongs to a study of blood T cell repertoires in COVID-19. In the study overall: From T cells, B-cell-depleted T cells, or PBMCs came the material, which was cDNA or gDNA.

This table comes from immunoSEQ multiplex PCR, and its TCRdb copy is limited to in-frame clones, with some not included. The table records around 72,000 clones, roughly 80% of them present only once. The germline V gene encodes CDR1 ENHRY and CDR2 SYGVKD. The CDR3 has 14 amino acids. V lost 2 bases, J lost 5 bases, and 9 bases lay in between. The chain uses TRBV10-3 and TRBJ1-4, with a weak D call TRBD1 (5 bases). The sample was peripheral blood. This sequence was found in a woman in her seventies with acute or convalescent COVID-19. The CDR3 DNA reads TGTGCCATCAGTGAGGGCGGGGGGAATGAAAAACTGTTTTTT. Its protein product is CAISEGGGNEKLFF.